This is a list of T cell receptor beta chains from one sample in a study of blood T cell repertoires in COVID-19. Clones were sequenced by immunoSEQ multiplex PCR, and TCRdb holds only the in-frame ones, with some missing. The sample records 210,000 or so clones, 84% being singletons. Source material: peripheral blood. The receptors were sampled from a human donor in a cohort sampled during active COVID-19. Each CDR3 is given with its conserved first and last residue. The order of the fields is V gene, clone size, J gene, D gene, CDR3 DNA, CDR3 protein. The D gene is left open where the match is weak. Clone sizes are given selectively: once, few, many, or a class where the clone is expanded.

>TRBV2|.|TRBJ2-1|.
TGTGCCAGCAGTGCTGTAGACTCCTACAATGAGCAGTTCTTC
CASSAVDSYNEQFF
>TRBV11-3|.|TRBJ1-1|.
TGTGCCAGCAGCCAAACAGGGACTGAAGCTTTCTTT
CASSQTGTEAFF
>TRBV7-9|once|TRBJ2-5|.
TGTGCCAGTGCCCGGGACACCCAAGAGACCCAGTACTTC
CASARDTQETQYF
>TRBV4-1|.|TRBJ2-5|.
TGCGCCAGCAGCCAAGAGCCCGACGGGGGATTCCAAGAGACCCAGTACTTC
CASSQEPDGGFQETQYF
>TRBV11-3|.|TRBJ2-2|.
TGTGCCAGCAGCTTTTTCAGCGCTCCCACCGGGGAGCTGTTTTTT
CASSFFSAPTGELFF
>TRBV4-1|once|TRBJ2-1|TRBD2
TGCGCCAGCAGCCAGGCGGGGGGGGTCTCCTACAATGAGCAGTTCTTC
CASSQAGGVSYNEQFF
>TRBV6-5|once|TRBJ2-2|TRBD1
TGTGCCAGCAGCACAGGGGGCGGAGGCACCGGGGAGCTGTTTTTT
CASSTGGGGTGELFF
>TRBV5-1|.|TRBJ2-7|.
TGCGCCAGCAGCTTGGAACTAGACATAGGCTACGAGCAGTACTTC
CASSLELDIGYEQYF
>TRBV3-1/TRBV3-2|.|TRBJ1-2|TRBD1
TGTGCCAGTGGACAGGGGAACTATGGCTACACCTTC
CASGQGNYGYTF
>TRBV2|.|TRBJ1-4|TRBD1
TGTGCCAGCAGGAGGGACAGAATTGCAACTAATGAAAAACTGTTTTTT
CASRRDRIATNEKLFF
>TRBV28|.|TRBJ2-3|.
TGTGCCAGCACCTCCAGGCGGGCCTGGGGAGATACGCAGTATTTT
CASTSRRAWGDTQYF
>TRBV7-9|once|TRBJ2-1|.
TGTGCCAGCAGCCGACTCCGGGACACACGAATCTCCTACAATGAGCAGTTCTTC
CASSRLRDTRISYNEQFF
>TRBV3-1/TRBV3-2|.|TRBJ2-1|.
TGTGCCAGCAGCCAAGTCGGTGAGCAGTTCTTC
CASSQVGEQFF
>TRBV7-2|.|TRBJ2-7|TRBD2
TGTGCCAGCAGCTTACCGGGACTAGCGGGAGTCTCCTACGAGCAGTACTTC
CASSLPGLAGVSYEQYF
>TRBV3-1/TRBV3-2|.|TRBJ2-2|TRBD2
TGTGCCAGCAGCCCTAGCGGGAGAGCCGGGGAGCTGTTTTTT
CASSPSGRAGELFF
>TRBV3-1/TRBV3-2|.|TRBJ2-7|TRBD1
TGTGCCAGCAGCCAAGCTAGAGGGACAGTAAACTCCTACGAGCAGTACTTC
CASSQARGTVNSYEQYF
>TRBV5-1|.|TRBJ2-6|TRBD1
TGCGCCAGCAGCTTGGGGACAGGGTGGTCTGGGGCCAACGTCCTGACTTTC
CASSLGTGWSGANVLTF
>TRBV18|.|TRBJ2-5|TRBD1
TGTGCCAGCTCACCGCGAGGACAGGGGGCTTCGGAGACCCAGTACTTC
CASSPRGQGASETQYF
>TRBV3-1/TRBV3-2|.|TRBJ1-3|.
TGTGCCAGCAGTCCGAGACAGTTTGGAAACACCATATATTTT
CASSPRQFGNTIYF
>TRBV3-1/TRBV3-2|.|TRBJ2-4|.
TGTGCCAGCAGCCAAGATCTTGCAGGAAACATTCAGTACTTC
CASSQDLAGNIQYF
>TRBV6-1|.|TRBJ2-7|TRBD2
TGTGCCAGCAGTGAAGTACCCGGGGGGTCTAACTCCTACGAGCAGTACTTC
CASSEVPGGSNSYEQYF
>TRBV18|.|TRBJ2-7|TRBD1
TGTGCCAGCTCACCAGCGGCAGGGGGCGTTCAACACGAGCAGTACTTC
CASSPAAGGVQHEQYF
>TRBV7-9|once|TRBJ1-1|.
TGTGCCAGCAGCCTAATCAGGGGTGGTAGCCAGGCTGAAGCTTTCTTT
CASSLIRGGSQAEAFF
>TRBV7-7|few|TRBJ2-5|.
TGTGCCAGCAGCGGGGCAGGGCAAGAGACCCAGTACTTC
CASSGAGQETQYF
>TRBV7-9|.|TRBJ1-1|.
TGTGCCAGCAGCTTTCTTATGGGGAGGACCACTGAAGCTTTCTTT
CASSFLMGRTTEAFF
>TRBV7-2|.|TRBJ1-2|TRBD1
TGTGCCAGCAGTTACCTACAGGGGCCACCTGGCTACACCTTC
CASSYLQGPPGYTF
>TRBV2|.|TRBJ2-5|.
TGTGCCAGCAGTGAAGGGGGTCTAGCCCAAGAGACCCAGTACTTC
CASSEGGLAQETQYF